This is a list of T cell receptor beta chains from one sample in a study of cytomegalovirus exposure and HLA in healthy donors. This table comes from immunoSEQ multiplex PCR, and its TCRdb copy is limited to in-frame clones, with some not included. This sample has tens of thousands of clones, with roughly 94% found just once. The sequenced sample was PBMCs. Source of these receptors: a man in his late teens or twenties in good health and CMV-seronegative. CDR3s include the opening cysteine and the closing phenylalanine or tryptophan. D genes are given only for firm matches. Some rows have no size entry. The others give once, few or many, or a class for an expanded clone.

J gene: TRBJ2-7; V gene: TRBV7-9; D gene: TRBD1; clone size: .; CDR3 DNA: TGTGCCAGCAGCAAAAGCCGGGACAGCCTCTACGAGCAGTACTTC; CDR3 protein: CASSKSRDSLYEQYF
J gene: TRBJ2-1; V gene: TRBV30; D gene: TRBD2; clone size: .; CDR3 DNA: TGTGCCTGGAGTGGAGGACTAGCGGGAATCGGCGAGCAGTTCTTC; CDR3 protein: CAWSGGLAGIGEQFF
J gene: TRBJ2-3; V gene: TRBV2; D gene: TRBD2; clone size: .; CDR3 DNA: TGTGCCAGCAGTGCCCTAGCGGACACAGATACGCAGTATTTT; CDR3 protein: CASSALADTDTQYF
J gene: TRBJ1-1; V gene: TRBV2; D gene: TRBD1; clone size: .; CDR3 DNA: TGTGCCAGCAGGGGACAGGGGGCTTCTGAAGCTTTCTTT; CDR3 protein: CASRGQGASEAFF
J gene: TRBJ2-4; V gene: TRBV4-2; D gene: .; clone size: once; CDR3 DNA: TGTGCCAGTTCCCCGGGCGAGGGAGCTCTAAACATTCAGTACTTC; CDR3 protein: CASSPGEGALNIQYF
J gene: TRBJ1-1; V gene: TRBV7-6; D gene: TRBD1; clone size: .; CDR3 DNA: TGTGCCAGCAGTCTAGGGGTCACAGGGGGGAACACTGAAGCTTTCTTT; CDR3 protein: CASSLGVTGGNTEAFF
J gene: TRBJ1-3; V gene: TRBV10-3; D gene: TRBD1; clone size: .; CDR3 DNA: TGTGCCATCTCACCTGGGGACAGGGATAACACCATATATTTT; CDR3 protein: CAISPGDRDNTIYF
J gene: TRBJ2-7; V gene: TRBV6-5; D gene: .; clone size: .; CDR3 DNA: TGTGCCAGCGGACTTTACGAGCAGTACTTC; CDR3 protein: CASGLYEQYF
J gene: TRBJ2-2; V gene: TRBV25-1; D gene: .; clone size: .; CDR3 DNA: TGTGCCAGCAGTGAATCGTGGCACACGAACACCGGGGAGCTGTTTTTT; CDR3 protein: CASSESWHTNTGELFF
J gene: TRBJ2-7; V gene: TRBV28; D gene: .; clone size: .; CDR3 DNA: TGTGCCAGCAGCCCAACCGACTGGAAAAAGGCCTACGAGCAGTACTTC; CDR3 protein: CASSPTDWKKAYEQYF
J gene: TRBJ2-5; V gene: TRBV5-1; D gene: .; clone size: .; CDR3 DNA: TGCGCCAGCAGCCTCCAAGAGACCCAGTACTTC; CDR3 protein: CASSLQETQYF
J gene: TRBJ1-2; V gene: TRBV28; D gene: .; clone size: .; CDR3 DNA: TGTGCCAGCAGTTTGGGGGGGAAGAGGGGCTATGGCTACACCTTC; CDR3 protein: CASSLGGKRGYGYTF
J gene: TRBJ2-1; V gene: TRBV28; D gene: TRBD2; clone size: .; CDR3 DNA: TGTGCCAGCAGTTTACCGAGCGGGAGGTTGGACAATGAGCAGTTCTTC; CDR3 protein: CASSLPSGRLDNEQFF
J gene: TRBJ2-2; V gene: TRBV6-5; D gene: .; clone size: .; CDR3 DNA: TGTGCCAGCAGTTACTTCTCCGGCGGGGAGCTGTTTTTT; CDR3 protein: CASSYFSGGELFF
J gene: TRBJ2-3; V gene: TRBV27; D gene: .; clone size: .; CDR3 DNA: TGTGCCAGCAGTTCCGGACTTAGCGACACAGATACGCAGTATTTT; CDR3 protein: CASSSGLSDTDTQYF
J gene: TRBJ2-3; V gene: TRBV5-4; D gene: .; clone size: .; CDR3 DNA: TGTGCCAGCACCCAGGGCAGGAGCCCACCGGATACGCAGTATTTT; CDR3 protein: CASTQGRSPPDTQYF
J gene: TRBJ1-1; V gene: TRBV18; D gene: .; clone size: .; CDR3 DNA: TGTGCCAGCTCACGCGAGAACACTGAAGCTTTCTTT; CDR3 protein: CASSRENTEAFF
J gene: TRBJ2-1; V gene: TRBV27; D gene: .; clone size: .; CDR3 DNA: TGTGCCAGCAGTTTAGCAGGGGGGCTCAATGAGCAGTTCTTC; CDR3 protein: CASSLAGGLNEQFF
J gene: TRBJ2-3; V gene: TRBV9; D gene: .; clone size: .; CDR3 DNA: TGTGCCAGCAGTAACCCAGGGGGCACAGATACGCAGTATTTT; CDR3 protein: CASSNPGGTDTQYF
J gene: TRBJ1-5; V gene: TRBV15; D gene: .; clone size: .; CDR3 DNA: TGTGCCACCAGCAGAGATCTTGGGCAACATCAGCCCCAGCATTTT; CDR3 protein: CATSRDLGQHQPQHF
J gene: TRBJ2-7; V gene: TRBV4-2; D gene: .; clone size: .; CDR3 DNA: TGTGCCAGCAGCCAAGAGCTAGAGACCTACGAGCAGTACTTC; CDR3 protein: CASSQELETYEQYF
J gene: TRBJ1-5; V gene: TRBV19; D gene: TRBD1; clone size: .; CDR3 DNA: TGTGCCAGTACTATCACGAGGGGACAGGGCGGTCAGCCCCAGCATTTT; CDR3 protein: CASTITRGQGGQPQHF
J gene: TRBJ2-2; V gene: TRBV6-1; D gene: .; clone size: .; CDR3 DNA: TGTGCCAGCAGTGGAGGACTAATAAACACCGGGGAGCTGTTTTTT; CDR3 protein: CASSGGLINTGELFF
J gene: TRBJ1-2; V gene: TRBV27; D gene: .; clone size: .; CDR3 DNA: TGTGCCAGCAGTCAAAAGGGTCAGGGTTGGAATGGCTACACCTTC; CDR3 protein: CASSQKGQGWNGYTF
J gene: TRBJ2-1; V gene: TRBV6-1; D gene: .; clone size: .; CDR3 DNA: TGTGCCAGCAGTGAAAGTCGGGTAGCCCCCAATGAGCAGTTCTTC; CDR3 protein: CASSESRVAPNEQFF
J gene: TRBJ2-3; V gene: TRBV6-1; D gene: .; clone size: .; CDR3 DNA: TGTGCCAGCAGTGAACAGGCTAGCACAGATACGCAGTATTTT; CDR3 protein: CASSEQASTDTQYF
J gene: TRBJ1-1; V gene: TRBV18; D gene: TRBD1; clone size: .; CDR3 DNA: TGTGCCAGCTCACAAAATTACAGGGGCTCGGAAGCTTTCTTT; CDR3 protein: CASSQNYRGSEAFF
J gene: TRBJ2-5; V gene: TRBV29-1; D gene: TRBD1; clone size: .; CDR3 DNA: TGCAGCGCGCTAGTGACAGGGTTGGAGACCCAGTACTTC; CDR3 protein: CSALVTGLETQYF
J gene: TRBJ2-6; V gene: TRBV5-1; D gene: .; clone size: .; CDR3 DNA: TGCGCCAGCAGCTCAGGGGCGCTCGGGGCCAACGTCCTGACTTTC; CDR3 protein: CASSSGALGANVLTF
J gene: TRBJ1-1; V gene: TRBV7-2; D gene: .; clone size: once; CDR3 DNA: TGTGCCAGCAGCTTAAGGTATTTCGGGGACACTGAAGCTTTCTTT; CDR3 protein: CASSLRYFGDTEAFF
J gene: TRBJ1-5; V gene: TRBV21-1; D gene: .; clone size: .; CDR3 DNA: TGTGCCAGCTTGCAGGAGCAGGGGCCGAGCAATCAGCCCCAGCATTTT; CDR3 protein: CASLQEQGPSNQPQHF
J gene: TRBJ2-5; V gene: TRBV10-1; D gene: .; clone size: .; CDR3 DNA: TGCGCCAGCAGTGTCGGGGGGCAGGAGACCCAGTACTTC; CDR3 protein: CASSVGGQETQYF
J gene: TRBJ1-2; V gene: TRBV27; D gene: .; clone size: .; CDR3 DNA: TGTGCCAGCAGTTTATTCGGGGAGGGGGGCTACACCTTC; CDR3 protein: CASSLFGEGGYTF
J gene: TRBJ1-5; V gene: TRBV6-1; D gene: .; clone size: .; CDR3 DNA: TGTGCCAGCAGTGAAGCGGAATGGGGAGCCCAGCATTTT; CDR3 protein: CASSEAEWGAQHF
J gene: TRBJ2-3; V gene: TRBV19; D gene: .; clone size: few; CDR3 DNA: TGTGCCAGTAGTATCGGCACAGATACGCAGTATTTT; CDR3 protein: CASSIGTDTQYF
J gene: TRBJ1-2; V gene: TRBV28; D gene: .; clone size: .; CDR3 DNA: TGTGCCAGCAGCCGCAACGGACACTATGACTACACCTTC; CDR3 protein: CASSRNGHYDYTF
J gene: TRBJ2-7; V gene: TRBV18; D gene: .; clone size: few; CDR3 DNA: TGTGCCAGCTCACGGGGACGGGAAGCGGGTGAGCAGTACTTC; CDR3 protein: CASSRGREAGEQYF
J gene: TRBJ2-7; V gene: TRBV6-1; D gene: .; clone size: .; CDR3 DNA: TGTGCCAGCAGTGATGTCCCCAGGCCCGCGTACGAGCAGTACTTC; CDR3 protein: CASSDVPRPAYEQYF
J gene: TRBJ2-3; V gene: TRBV5-1; D gene: .; clone size: .; CDR3 DNA: TGCGCCAGCAAACAGGACAAGCCCACAGATACGCAGTATTTT; CDR3 protein: CASKQDKPTDTQYF
J gene: TRBJ2-3; V gene: TRBV25-1; D gene: .; clone size: .; CDR3 DNA: TGTGCCAGCAGCCCCTACGCGGGACCCACCACAGATACGCAGTATTTT; CDR3 protein: CASSPYAGPTTDTQYF